This T cell receptor (beta chain) was identified in a study of human T cells and chemical hapten exposure (dated by TCRdb to the early 2020s). As for the study more broadly: For sensitization, 2% DPC in acetone was applied to a 2 cm by 2 cm area of upper inner arm skin. Throughout the approximately 22-week study period, patients were also given weekly therapeutic DPC doses on the scalp. Patch testing on the upper back used Finn chambers containing 0.01% DPC, with scoring done after 6 days according to International Contact Dermatitis Research Group standards. The mostly female patient cohort included alopecia areata with under or over 50% scalp involvement, alopecia totalis and alopecia universalis. The libraries were sequenced as a pool, and the TCR yield per sample differed mostly because of small variations in library volumes within the pool. In alopecia patients, the study followed how the peripheral blood TCR repertoire changed in vivo over primary and secondary sensitization to diphenylcyclopropenone (DPC), a hapten. Patient blood was sampled pre-sensitization (week 0) and at 2, 6 and about 24 weeks after DPC sensitization. Around 29 alopecia patients provided blood for TCR sequencing at one to four time points (pre-sensitization, 2, 6 and 24 weeks).

CDR1 and CDR2, per the germline V gene (reference sequence), are DFQATT and SNEGSKA. From V the trimming removes 5 bases and from J it removes 2 bases, while the gene matches leave 14 bases of the junction unaccounted for. The CDR3 holds 16 amino acids from the cysteine to the phenylalanine. Only the CDR3 DNA stays, 48 bases, in frame from base 1. This clonotype was recorded many times. Its antigen is still unknown. Within one base of it there is no much larger clone, and no base qualities were kept. Library preparation used RACE. Data came from a NextSeq 500. During library preparation, unique molecular identifiers were attached to individual cDNA molecules so that TCRs could be counted in a quantitative, reproducible way. For every blood RNA sample, sequencing covered both the TCR alpha and TCR beta chains. On the authors' methods: A median of about 89,000 TCRs per sample was observed, with a range of about 23,224 to 700,000. V, J and CDR3 annotation of the TCR reads was performed with the Decombinator software suite. To make PS versus PT1 abundance plots, every sample was subsampled to the same number of TCRs (28,000). TCRs were defined as expanded if absent before sensitization and observed at least eight times at the 2-week time point. The public reads were reprocessed in TCRdb via fastp at Q25 and MiXCR, keeping in-frame beta chains. Identical CDR3 proteins give one entry, which carries the most common genes and DNA. These V and J calls are TCRdb output, not the study's own analysis. The sample table holds 75,000 to 90,000 distinct CDR3 sequences, of which roughly 10% were seen once. Under 4.5% of the sample is in the top ten clones.

The meaning of the sample's time point label: patch test 3, about 24 weeks after DPC sensitization. Taken with the paper, the label for treatment or condition translates to: therapeutic diphenylcyclopropenone sensitization with weekly scalp DPC. At each patch-test visit, blood was drawn before the patch test was applied. Eligible patients were aged 18 to 70, diagnosed with alopecia, deemed suitable for DPC therapy, and excluded if pregnant. Total RNA was isolated from unfractionated whole blood collected in Tempus Blood RNA tubes. The study at large found these results: Compared with pre-sensitization or healthy control sets, expanded TCRs formed significantly more large CDR3 similarity clusters, which is consistent with antigen-driven responses. A positive correlation was found between the number of PT1 expanded TCRs and patch test score, with significance reached at thresholds 8, 16 and 32 but not 4. After repeated subsampling, changes were observed in the strength of the expansion versus patch-test correlation and in the threshold at which the correlation became significant. DPC sensitization did not change how many TCRs were above 1 in 1000 frequency, and no evidence was found of alterations in global repertoire structure. Because every patient had alopecia, a presumed autoimmune disease, the patients' immune response might differ from that of healthy individuals.

This receptor was obtained from a woman between 45 and 65 years old with alopecia areata. Some clones in this sample may be carry-over from other donors' samples. The specimen was whole blood, collected in connection with sensitization to the hapten diphenylcyclopropenone (DPC). The sequence is built from TRBV20-1 and TRBJ2-5; 7 bases in between match TRBD1. The sequenced DNA: TGCAGTGCTCCTACGCCAAGGGGGCGTGGGCAAGAGACCCAGTACTTC. This encodes CSAPTPRGRGQETQYF.